This T cell receptor (beta chain) was obtained from a study of cytomegalovirus exposure and HLA in healthy donors. Both 60 Vbeta primers and 13 Jbeta primers went into the PCR. The protocol was immunoSEQ multiplex PCR, while the TCRdb copy is restricted to in-frame clones and leaves out a portion. The sample yields around 90,000 clones, about two thirds seen once. V lost 2 bases, J lost 7 bases, and 11 bases lay in between. In germline, CDR1 is KGHSH, CDR2 LQKENI. CDR3 length: 13 residues. Source material: PBMCs. The chain has TRBV18 and TRBJ1-2, with D unresolved. The TCR was taken from a human donor in good health. CDR3 loop: CASSPRKLGGYTF. The CDR3 DNA is TGTGCCAGCTCACCAAGGAAACTAGGTGGCTACACCTTC.